What follows are 29 T cell receptor beta chains derived from one specimen sequenced in a study of OX40 agonist ivuxolimab in advanced cancers. Profiled with immunoSEQ multiplex PCR; TCRdb holds only in-frame clones, not every one. In the table there are approximately 35,000 clones, about 80% of which are singletons. The sample consisted of CD4+ or CD8+ T cells sorted from blood, taken in a trial of the OX40 agonist ivuxolimab. The receptor set was obtained from an adult with an advanced solid tumor such as melanoma, head and neck, liver or kidney cancer.

The rearrangement joins TRBV27 to TRBJ1-2, with a tentative D call TRBD1 (5 bases). Germline values: CDR1 MNHEY, CDR2 SMNVEV (reference sequence). V dropped 4 bases and J dropped 0 bases, with 12 bases sitting between them. CDR3 length: 15 amino acids. CDR3 coding DNA: TGTGCCAGCAGTTCCTGGGACGGAACTAACTATGGCTACACCTTC. It is translated as CASSSWDGTNYGYTF.

The chain joins TRBV6-5 to TRBJ2-3, with D tentatively TRBD1 or TRBD2 (5 bases each). The CDR3 is made up of 15 amino acids. Germline loops: CDR1 MNHEY, CDR2 SVGAGI. V lost 5 bases and J 1 base, leaving 13 bases between the germline ends. CDR3 sequence (DNA): TGTGCCAGCAGTGCTGGGACCGTCCGCACAGATACGCAGTATTTT. Residues: CASSAGTVRTDTQYF.

The V call is TRBV14, the J call TRBJ2-5; D is undetermined. The germline V gene has CDR1 SGHDN and CDR2 FVKESK. The V gene lost 0 bases and the J gene lost 0 bases, with 5 bases spanning the gap. The length of the CDR3 is 14 residues. The CDR3 reads CASSQDGYQETQYF. The CDR3 DNA sequence: TGTGCCAGCAGCCAAGATGGGTACCAAGAGACCCAGTACTTC. Based on the CDR3 plus reference TRBV14 and TRBJ2-5, the full variable domain is EAGVTQFPSHSVIEKGQTVTLRCDPISGHDNLYWYRRVMGKEIKFLLHFVKESKQDESGMPNNRFLAERTGGTYSTLKVQPAELEDSGVYFCASSQDGYQETQYFGPGTRLLVL.

The V and J genes are TRBV30 and TRBJ2-1; TRBD2 agrees at 8 bases. The CDR3 has 14 residues. V shed 2 bases and J 10 bases; nucleotides not matched to a gene: 10. Looked up from germline, CDR1 is GTSNPN and CDR2 is SVGIG (reference sequence). The CDR3 DNA follows: TGTGCCTGGAGTCAAGGACTAGCCCGCAGAGAGCAGTTCTTC. This sequence encodes CAWSQGLARREQFF.

The chain employs TRBV19 and TRBJ1-2, with 12 bases matching TRBD1. The V segment lost 6 bases and the J segment 7 bases; nucleotides outside the gene matches: 9. Germline CDR1 reads LNHDA; CDR2 reads SQIVND (reference sequence). The CDR3 is 15 amino acids. CDR3 sequence reads: CASRMGQGAVGGYTF. CDR3 bases: TGTGCCAGTAGGATGGGACAGGGGGCTGTCGGTGGCTACACCTTC.

The chain is built from TRBV11-2 and TRBJ2-5; TRBD2 aligns across 16 bases. Trimming cost V 1 base and J 5 bases; bases outside gene matches: 10. Per the germline V gene, CDR1 is SGHAT and CDR2 is FQNNGV. The CDR3 spans 19 residues. The DNA for the CDR3 is TGTGCCAGCAGCTTAGGGGCCGGGACTAGCGGGGGGGCCAAGGAGACCCAGTACTTC. Protein product: CASSLGAGTSGGAKETQYF. The variable domain in full, completed from reference TRBV11-2 and TRBJ2-5, reads EAGVAQSPRYKIIEKRQSVAFWCNPISGHATLYWYQQILGQGPKLLIQFQNNGVVDDSQLPKDRFSAERLKGVDSTLKIQPAKLEDSAVYLCASSLGAGTSGGAKETQYFGPGTRLLVL.

This clone is a singleton in its sample. The chain couples TRBV11-2 to TRBJ2-5, with a possible D match to TRBD2 (6 bases). V was shortened by 4 bases and J by 1 base, with 13 bases between the two germline ends. The CDR3 sequence is 15 residues long. CDR1 is SGHAT and CDR2 is FQNNGV in the germline V gene. The CDR3, as DNA: TGTGCCAGCAGCTGGGGGAGGACCCTCCAAGAGACCCAGTACTTC. Its protein is CASSWGRTLQETQYF.

The CDR3 DNA is TGTGCCAGCAGCTTGATTTGGGACAGGGGGATGGATGGCTACACCTTC. Its translation is CASSLIWDRGMDGYTF. This rearrangement joins TRBV5-8 to TRBJ1-2; 11 bases are shared with TRBD1. The V gene end was trimmed by 1 base and the J gene end by 6 bases; junction bases not matched to a gene: 8. The CDR3 contains 16 residues. Germline CDR1 is SGHTS and CDR2 is YDEGEE.

In nucleotides, the CDR3 is TGTGCCAGCAGTGAAGATGTGACAACTAATGAAAAACTGTTTTTT. Its translation: CASSEDVTTNEKLFF. This chain joins TRBV2 and TRBJ1-4; D gene unclear. This CDR3 region has 15 residues. Germline CDR1 is SNHLY and CDR2 is FYNNEI. The ends were cut back, 1 base at V and 0 bases at J, with 6 bases in the middle.

V and J are TRBV9 and TRBJ2-4; 7 nucleotides align to TRBD1. Trimming at V came to 1 base and at J to 0 bases, leaving 4 bases not matched to a gene. Germline CDR1 and CDR2: SGDLS and YYNGEE. This CDR3 contains 16 residues. This chain's CDR3 is CASSVTGELAKNIQYF. In DNA form, the CDR3 reads TGTGCCAGCAGCGTAACAGGGGAACTAGCCAAAAACATTCAGTACTTC.

V usage is TRBV28 and J usage is TRBJ1-1; D gene ambiguous. This CDR3 contains 13 residues. Trimming removed 11 bases from V and 2 bases from J, with 15 bases in between. Germline values: CDR1 MDHEN, CDR2 SYDVKM. CDR3 nucleotide sequence: TGTGCCGCCTACCGGAGGGAAAACACTGAAGCTTTCTTT. Residues: CAAYRRENTEAFF.

V gene TRBV28 combines with J gene TRBJ1-2; 10 positions match TRBD1. The ends lost 10 bases at V and 7 bases at J; junction bases unmatched: 12. This CDR3 has 14 residues. Germline assignment: CDR1 MDHEN and CDR2 SYDVKM. The CDR3 nucleotides read TGTGCCACTACTGAGAGGGACAGGGGAGGTGGCTACACCTTC. Its protein is CATTERDRGGGYTF.

The sample holds one count of this clone. The CDR3 protein is CASSMAGLPYNEQFF. The CDR3 nucleotides read TGTGCCAGTAGTATGGCTGGACTACCGTACAATGAGCAGTTCTTC. The chain recombines TRBV19 with TRBJ2-1, with D tentatively TRBD2 (6 bases). V dropped 3 bases and J dropped 4 bases, with 13 bases sitting between them. This CDR3 has 15 residues. CDR1 LNHDA and CDR2 SQIVND come from the germline V gene (reference sequence).

The genes are TRBV7-7 and TRBJ2-2; the match to TRBD1 covers 7 bases. The CDR3 length is 15 residues. Germline V gene sequence: CDR1 SSHAT, CDR2 FNYEAQ (reference sequence). Unmatched junction bases numbered 7, after V lost 3 bases and J lost 6 bases. CDR3 sequence (DNA): TGTGCCAGCAGCTTGTGGGACAGTAACTCCGGGGAGCTGTTTTTT. Its protein product is CASSLWDSNSGELFF. Filled out from reference TRBV7-7 and TRBJ2-2, the complete variable domain reads GAGVSQSPRYKVTKRGQDVTLRCDPISSHATLYWYQQALGQGPEFLTYFNYEAQPDKSGLPSDRFSAERPEGSISTLTIQRTEQRDSAMYRCASSLWDSNSGELFFGEGSRLTVL.

This clone rates as medium-sized. V usage is TRBV5-6 and J usage is TRBJ2-7; 8 bases align to TRBD2. The CDR3 loop spans 14 amino acids. Germline assignment: CDR1 SGHDT and CDR2 YYEEEE. V was clipped by 0 bases and J by 4 bases; unmatched bases: 3. CDR3 in amino acids: CASSLVAGTYEQYF. For the CDR3, the DNA is TGTGCCAGCAGCTTGGTAGCGGGAACATACGAGCAGTACTTC.

The V gene is TRBV29-1, the J gene TRBJ2-1; D perhaps matches TRBD2 (7 bases). Trimming took off 5 bases at V and 8 bases at J, with 16 bases between the two ends. The CDR3 length is 13 residues. Germline assignment: CDR1 SQVTM and CDR2 ANQGSEA. CDR3 nucleotide sequence: TGCAGCGTTAGCGGGACACCCAGGGATGAGCAGTTCTTC. Translation: CSVSGTPRDEQFF.

This chain connects TRBV2 to TRBJ2-2, with D tentatively TRBD2 (6 bases). The germline gives CDR1 SNHLY, CDR2 FYNNEI. V was trimmed by 1 base and J by 0 bases, leaving 9 bases between them. CDR3 length equals 16 residues. As DNA, the CDR3 is TGTGCCAGCAGTGAAGAGGGGACTTCGAACACCGGGGAGCTGTTTTTT. The encoded protein is CASSEEGTSNTGELFF.

This rearrangement joins TRBV11-2 to TRBJ1-1; D remains unclear. The V and J ends lost 1 base and 0 bases respectively, with 6 bases between them. The V gene's germline CDR1 is SGHAT and CDR2 FQNNGV. There are 14 residues in the CDR3. Here the CDR3 reads CASSLVALNTEAFF. The CDR3 bases are TGTGCCAGCAGCTTAGTGGCTTTGAACACTGAAGCTTTCTTT.

The rearrangement links TRBV2 to TRBJ1-3; D is undetermined. Trimming took 3 bases from V and 0 from J, leaving 9 bases between them. This CDR3 has 15 amino acids. Germline CDR1 is SNHLY and CDR2 is FYNNEI. Here the CDR3 DNA reads TGTGCCAGCAGTGATGGAGTGGCCTCTGGAAACACCATATATTTT. This gives the protein CASSDGVASGNTIYF.

The genes are TRBV2 and TRBJ2-5, with TRBD2 identical over 13 bases. This CDR3 has 15 amino acids. With V trimmed by 5 bases and J by 1 base, 1 base remained unmatched. Germline V lookup: CDR1 SNHLY, CDR2 FYNNEI. The CDR3 loop is CASSWTSGGQETQYF. The CDR3 coding sequence is TGTGCCAGCAGTTGGACTAGCGGGGGCCAAGAGACCCAGTACTTC.

V is TRBV28 and J is TRBJ2-7, with 8 bases fitting TRBD2. Germline V gene data show CDR1 as MDHEN and CDR2 as SYDVKM. This CDR3 has 15 amino acids. The junction had 9 bases not matched to a gene; V was cut back by 5 bases and J by 3 bases. The CDR3 region is CASSPERGYVYEQYF. Written as DNA, the CDR3 is TGTGCCAGCAGTCCCGAGCGGGGGTACGTCTACGAGCAGTACTTC.

The chain links TRBV6-1 to TRBJ2-7; 8 bases map to TRBD1. This CDR3 has 14 residues. Losses at the gene ends were 7 bases for V and 0 bases for J; bases not matched to a gene: 5. CDR1 is MNHNS and CDR2 is SASEGT in the germline V gene. The CDR3 DNA is TGTGCCAGCACCCGAGACAGGGGCTCCTACGAGCAGTACTTC. Amino acids: CASTRDRGSYEQYF.

The chain links TRBV19 to TRBJ2-1, with D perhaps TRBD1 or TRBD2 (5 bases each). Germline CDR1 is LNHDA and CDR2 is SQIVND (reference sequence). The V end lost 1 base, the J end lost 2 bases, and 9 bases lay between the germline ends. The CDR3 totals 15 residues. The CDR3 DNA reads TGTGCCAGTAGTATAGGGGACGGAACCTACAATGAGCAGTTCTTC. The encoded protein is CASSIGDGTYNEQFF.

The rearrangement joins TRBV7-2 to TRBJ2-1; D uncertain. Germline V gives CDR1 SGHTA, CDR2 FQGNSA. Trimming left V 4 bases short and J 5 bases short, with 9 bases between. The CDR3 length is 13 residues. CDR3 protein: CASSWTEHNEQFF. In DNA form, the CDR3 reads TGTGCCAGCAGCTGGACGGAACACAATGAGCAGTTCTTC.

This rearrangement joins TRBV28 to TRBJ2-1; no reliable D call. V dropped 2 bases and J dropped 9 bases, with 5 bases sitting between them. The germline V gene encodes CDR1 MDHEN and CDR2 SYDVKM. This CDR3 has 11 amino acids. In DNA, the CDR3 is TGTGCCAGCAGTTTAAACTCTGAGCAGTTCTTC. This translates into CASSLNSEQFF.

The chain uses TRBV9 and TRBJ1-1; D not resolved. This CDR3 contains 13 residues. Trimming shortened V by 4 bases and J by 1 base, and 8 bases separated the two germline ends. Germline V gives CDR1 SGDLS, CDR2 YYNGEE. The CDR3 loop reads CASSSHSNTEAFF. In DNA form, the CDR3 reads TGTGCCAGCAGCTCTCACTCGAACACTGAAGCTTTCTTT.

The V and J genes are TRBV14 and TRBJ2-5, with D possibly TRBD1 on 8 matching bases. This CDR3 comprises 17 residues. Looked up from germline, CDR1 is SGHDN and CDR2 is FVKESK. Trimming pared 3 bases from V and 5 bases from J, leaving 22 bases between. CDR3 region: CASSHTGGQGPSETQYF. The CDR3 region has the DNA TGTGCCAGCAGCCATACGGGAGGACAGGGCCCTTCGGAGACCCAGTACTTC.

This sequence joins TRBV2 and TRBJ2-5; 13 bases align to TRBD2. Germline trimming cut 2 bases from V and 7 bases from J; bases unmatched to any gene: 4. Germline CDR1 reads SNHLY; CDR2 reads FYNNEI. The CDR3 covers 15 residues. The chain's CDR3 is CASSESWTSGGTQYF. As DNA, the CDR3 is TGTGCCAGCAGTGAATCTTGGACTAGCGGGGGGACCCAGTACTTC.

The sample holds one count of this clone. CDR3: CASSLAVAGDTDTQYF. CDR3 bases: TGCGCCAGCAGCTTGGCCGTGGCGGGGGACACAGATACGCAGTATTTT. The chain links TRBV5-1 to TRBJ2-3; 7 nucleotides align to TRBD2. The V gene end was trimmed by 0 bases and the J gene end by 2 bases; junction bases not matched to a gene: 6. The CDR3 sequence is 16 residues long. CDR1 is SGHRS, CDR2 YFSETQ, per germline.